Below are 12 T cell receptor beta chains sequenced from a single sample in a study of molecular identifiers for immune sequencing clone quantification. TCRdb itself ran the PCR reads through MiXCR, one entry per CDR3 protein. Among hundreds of thousands of distinct CDR3 sequences listed, about 21% were seen once. Material for sequencing was naive CD8+ T cells from blood, with Jurkat cell RNA spiked in. Subset: FACS-sorted CD8+CD4-CCR7+CD45RA+ naive T cells. These receptors were obtained from a human donor in good health. Some libraries in this study had Jurkat cell RNA spiked in.

This clonotype was found a few times. V is TRBV11-2 and J is TRBJ2-7, with D maybe TRBD1 (6 bases). The CDR3 sequence is 15 residues long. V was trimmed by 0 bases and J by 6 bases, leaving 15 bases between them. Germline V gene sequence: CDR1 SGHAT, CDR2 FQNNGV. In DNA, the CDR3 is TGTGCCAGCAGCTTAGATATGGGGGCAGTAGGCGAGCAGTACTTC. It yields the protein CASSLDMGAVGEQYF.

Points on this clonotype: A read error is possible here, since a much larger clone lies one base away. V and J are TRBV11-2 and TRBJ2-2; D could derive from TRBD1 or TRBD2 (5 bases each). The germline V gene encodes CDR1 SGHAT and CDR2 FQNNGV. The CDR3 is 14 residues long. DNA for the CDR3: TGTGCCAGCAGCTTTAATAGGGGAACCGGGGAGCCGTTTTTT. It specifies CASSFNRGTGEPFF.

This clonotype was counted many times. This chain uses TRBV6-1 with TRBJ2-3; possibly TRBD1 for D (5 bases). The CDR3 extends over 16 amino acids. Per the germline V gene, CDR1 is MNHNS and CDR2 is SASEGT. Trimming took 3 bases from V and 1 from J, leaving 14 bases between them. The CDR3, as DNA: TGTGCCAGCAGTGACGGTTGGACAAGACGCACAGATACGCAGTATTTT. Protein product: CASSDGWTRRTDTQYF.

About this clonotype itself: This may come from a read error, since a much larger clone is one base off. The chain recombines TRBV27 with TRBJ1-5; D might be TRBD1 (5 bases). Between the trimmed V and J ends, which lost 5 bases and 4 bases, there was a span of 21 bases. Germline values: CDR1 MNHEY, CDR2 SMNVEV (reference sequence). This CDR3 has 17 residues. The chain's CDR3 is CASSQVGPFQGNQPQHF. In DNA, the CDR3 is TGTGCCAGCAGTCAGGTGGGACCCTTCCAAGGGAATCAGCCCCAGCATTTT.

This clonotype has a count of ten or more. The J gene is TRBJ1-1, the V gene TRBV20-1; D remains unclear. This CDR3 has 13 residues. With 4 bases removed from V and 0 bases from J, the gap between germline ends came to 9 bases. CDR1 and CDR2 from the germline V gene are DFQATT and SNEGSKA (reference sequence). The CDR3 here is CSAIPRLNTEAFF. As DNA, the CDR3 is TGCAGTGCTATTCCCAGGTTGAACACTGAAGCTTTCTTT.

This clonotype was seen at least ten times. V gene TRBV7-2 combines with J gene TRBJ2-7; 9 bases align to TRBD1. Germline trimming cut 3 bases from V and 4 bases from J; bases unmatched to any gene: 7. There are 15 residues in the CDR3. Looked up from germline, CDR1 is SGHTA and CDR2 is FQGNSA. DNA for the CDR3: TGTGCCAGCAGCTTGTGGGACAGGGTAAAATACGAGCAGTACTTC. Protein: CASSLWDRVKYEQYF. Looking up the rest from reference TRBV7-2 and TRBJ2-7 gives the full variable domain: GAGVSQSPSNKVTEKGKDVELRCDPISGHTALYWYRQSLGQGLEFLIYFQGNSAPDKSGLPSDRFSAERTGGSVSTLTIQRTQQEDSAVYLCASSLWDRVKYEQYFGPGTRLTVT.

This clonotype was seen repeatedly, ten times or more. The V call is TRBV7-9, the J call TRBJ2-3, with D possibly being TRBD2 (6 bases). Between the trimmed V and J ends, which lost 2 bases and 0 bases, there was a span of 9 bases. The CDR3 totals 15 residues. Germline lookup yields CDR1 SEHNR and CDR2 FQNEAQ (reference sequence). CDR3 protein: CASSLTGESTDTQYF. The CDR3 DNA follows: TGTGCCAGCAGCTTAACGGGGGAGAGCACAGATACGCAGTATTTT.

Here the CDR3 DNA reads TGTGCCAGCAGCTTCCCGACAGGGAACACTGAAGCTTTCTTT. Residues: CASSFPTGNTEAFF. The genes are TRBV7-9 and TRBJ1-1, with TRBD1 as a possible D gene (6 bases). The CDR3 totals 14 residues. The V end was cut by 3 bases, the J end by 1 base, with 9 bases between. Per germline, CDR1 SEHNR and CDR2 FQNEAQ (reference sequence).

This clonotype was counted a few times. The CDR3 bases are TGTGCCATCGTCCACGAGCAGTACTTC. Residues: CAIVHEQYF. The chain carries TRBV3-2 and TRBJ2-7. TRBV3-2 is tagged as a pseudogene. The CDR3 consists of 9 residues.

At least ten counts were recorded for this clonotype. V and J are TRBV5-5 and TRBJ2-1, with TRBD1 matching over 9 bases. V lost 2 bases to trimming and J lost 10 bases; unmatched junction nucleotides: 1. The germline V gene has CDR1 SGHKS and CDR2 YYEKEE (reference sequence). This CDR3 has 12 amino acids. The CDR3 region is CASSFTGGEQFF. Here the CDR3 DNA reads TGTGCCAGCAGCTTTACAGGGGGCGAGCAGTTCTTC. Variable domain in full (rest from reference TRBV5-5 and TRBJ2-1): DAGVTQSPTHLIKTRGQQVTLRCSPISGHKSVSWYQQVLGQGPQFIFQYYEKEERGRGNFPDRFSARQFPNYSSELNVNALLLGDSALYLCASSFTGGEQFFGPGTRLTVL.

The genes are TRBV18 and TRBJ2-5; 10 bases match TRBD2. Trimming took 4 bases from V and 1 from J; bases not matched to a gene: 9. This CDR3 spans 17 amino acids. Germline V CDR1 and CDR2: KGHSH, LQKENI. CDR3 DNA sequence: TGTGCCAGCTCACGAAGACCTAGCGGGAGCCCCCAAGAGACCCAGTACTTC. This gives the protein CASSRRPSGSPQETQYF.

This clonotype occurred many times. The CDR3 reads CASSPQGMNTEAFF. The CDR3 bases are TGTGCCAGCAGCCCCCAGGGGATGAACACTGAAGCTTTCTTT. This chain links TRBV7-9 with TRBJ1-1; a weak D match, TRBD1 (6 bases). Trimming removed 5 bases at V and 0 bases at J, with 10 bases between. Germline CDR1 SEHNR, CDR2 FQNEAQ (reference sequence). CDR3 size: 14 residues.